This entry lists 18 T cell receptor beta chains sequenced from one sample in a study of blood T cell repertoires in COVID-19. Only in-frame clones appear in the TCRdb table, and some are missing; sequencing was by immunoSEQ multiplex PCR. The sample records 250,000 to 300,000 clones, about 90% being singletons. Input material: PBMCs or T cells enriched from blood (not recorded which). The receptors were sampled from a human donor in a cohort exposed to, infected with or recovered from COVID-19 (not recorded which). The donor label of this sample is uncertain.

The chain uses TRBV4-1 and TRBJ2-5, with D tentatively TRBD2 (6 bases). Deletions cut 1 base from V and 1 base from J, with 16 bases between. Germline CDR1 is MGHRA and CDR2 is YSYEKL. This CDR3 comprises 17 residues. DNA of the CDR3: TGCGCCAGCAGCCAAGGATGGGCGGGGCCCCTCCAAGAGACCCAGTACTTC. It encodes CASSQGWAGPLQETQYF.

V is TRBV29-1 and J is TRBJ2-3; 11 nucleotides align to TRBD2. Trimming cost V 1 base and J 5 bases; bases outside gene matches: 8. Germline assignment: CDR1 SQVTM and CDR2 ANQGSEA. The CDR3 contains 16 residues. The CDR3 DNA sequence: TGCAGCGTTGAAGGACTAGCGGGGCCTTGGGGAGATACGCAGTATTTT. Its translation is CSVEGLAGPWGDTQYF.

V gene TRBV5-1 combines with J gene TRBJ2-5; 8 bases align to TRBD1. V shed 4 bases, J shed 1 base, and the junction held 9 bases outside the gene matches. The germline V gene encodes CDR1 SGHRS and CDR2 YFSETQ. This CDR3 contains 16 residues. CDR3 sequence reads: CASSPSGRGRQETQYF. CDR3 DNA sequence: TGCGCCAGCAGCCCCTCGGGCAGGGGGCGCCAAGAGACCCAGTACTTC.

The chain joins TRBV30 to TRBJ1-1; possibly TRBD1 for D (5 bases). The germline CDR1 and CDR2 sequences are GTSNPN and SVGIG (reference sequence). Trimming cost V 7 bases and J 11 bases, with 17 bases left between them. This CDR3 is 11 amino acids long. CDR3 loop: CASQKGLGAFF. Here the CDR3 DNA reads TGTGCCTCGCAAAAGGGACTCGGGGCTTTCTTT.

V is TRBV18 and J is TRBJ1-4, with TRBD1 as a possible D gene (6 bases). Germline loops: CDR1 KGHSH, CDR2 LQKENI. This CDR3 region has 15 residues. Trimming took 6 bases from V and 5 from J, leaving 16 bases between them. CDR3 nucleotides: TGTGCCAGCTCCCCCTCCATACAGGGAAATGAAAAACTGTTTTTT. This sequence encodes CASSPSIQGNEKLFF.

V and J are TRBV30 and TRBJ1-5, with D tentatively TRBD1 (5 bases). The CDR3 spans 15 residues. The V end lost 3 bases, the J end lost 2 bases, and 14 bases lay between the germline ends. Germline-derived CDR1 and CDR2 are GTSNPN and SVGIG (reference sequence). CDR3 loop: CAWSVAGLGNQPQHF. The CDR3 DNA sequence: TGTGCCTGGAGCGTCGCAGGGCTGGGCAATCAGCCCCAGCATTTT.

This sequence joins TRBV29-1 and TRBJ1-1; D is uncertain. Germline assignment: CDR1 SQVTM and CDR2 ANQGSEA. The CDR3 loop spans 13 amino acids. V was clipped by 5 bases and J by 4 bases, with 14 bases between them. The CDR3 protein is CSVPRGGPTEAFF. CDR3 in DNA: TGCAGCGTTCCTCGAGGAGGCCCCACTGAAGCTTTCTTT.

This rearrangement joins TRBV24-1 to TRBJ1-5; no definite D call. Trimming removed 10 bases from V and 1 base from J, with 16 bases in between. The CDR3 length is 15 residues. CDR1 KGHDR and CDR2 SFDVKD come from the germline V gene. The CDR3 DNA reads TGTGCCACATCGGCGGAGAGGTTAAGCAATCAGCCCCAGCATTTT. This sequence encodes CATSAERLSNQPQHF.

The chain carries TRBV29-1 and TRBJ2-5, with a possible D match to TRBD2 (6 bases). This CDR3 region has 13 residues. V was cut by 7 bases and J by 2 bases, with 14 bases left in between. Germline CDR1 and CDR2: SQVTM and ANQGSEA. For the CDR3, the DNA is TGCAGCGGCGGGGCAGCCGATCAAGAGACCCAGTACTTC. The encoded protein is CSGGAADQETQYF.

The sample holds one count of this clone. The V call is TRBV6-5, the J call TRBJ1-4; 8 bases match TRBD1. J was trimmed by 7 bases and V by 4 bases; bases with no gene match: 5. This CDR3 region has 14 residues. CDR1 is MNHEY, CDR2 SVGAGI, per germline. For the CDR3, the DNA is TGTGCCAGCAGTTCACAGGGGGTGGGTGAAAAACTGTTTTTT. This translates into CASSSQGVGEKLFF.

The V gene is TRBV5-4, the J gene TRBJ1-4; no firm D call. The germline V gene has CDR1 SGHNT and CDR2 YYREEE (reference sequence). There are 14 residues in the CDR3. With 2 bases removed from V and 4 bases from J, the gap between germline ends came to 9 bases. The CDR3 spells CASSFGRINEKLFF. For the CDR3, the DNA is TGTGCCAGCAGCTTCGGCAGGATTAATGAAAAACTGTTTTTT.

This chain links TRBV24-1 with TRBJ2-7, with TRBD2 identical over 7 bases. The CDR3 covers 12 residues. Germline V gene sequence: CDR1 KGHDR, CDR2 SFDVKD. Trimming at V came to 0 bases and at J to 9 bases, leaving 1 base not matched to a gene. Written as DNA, the CDR3 is TGTGCCACCAGTGATTTGGCGGGGGTGCAGTACTTC. It codes for CATSDLAGVQYF.

The chain joins TRBV19 to TRBJ1-3; TRBD1 agrees at 9 bases. This CDR3 has 18 amino acids. CDR1 is LNHDA, CDR2 SQIVND, per germline (reference sequence). Trimming cost V 3 bases and J 1 base; bases outside gene matches: 10. The CDR3: CASSIWTGVLGSGNTIYF. The CDR3 coding sequence is TGTGCCAGTAGTATTTGGACAGGGGTTCTCGGTTCTGGAAACACCATATATTTT.

The V and J genes are TRBV5-1 and TRBJ1-2; no reliable D call. The CDR3 contains 12 residues. V was cut by 7 bases and J by 1 base, with 8 bases left in between. CDR1 is SGHRS and CDR2 is YFSETQ in the germline V gene. Here the CDR3 DNA reads TGCGCCAGCCAAGGAGGTAACTATGGCTACACCTTC. It codes for CASQGGNYGYTF.

The chain carries TRBV6-5 and TRBJ1-2; a possible D gene is TRBD1 (6 bases). The CDR3 covers 12 residues. Germline V gives CDR1 MNHEY, CDR2 SVGAGI. V shed 0 bases and J shed 9 bases, with 8 bases lying between them. The DNA for the CDR3 is TGTGCCAGCAGTTACTCGAGGGGGAGCTACACCTTC. Its protein is CASSYSRGSYTF.

The chain recombines TRBV6-5 with TRBJ1-1; D remains ambiguous. This CDR3 region has 15 residues. Looked up from germline, CDR1 is MNHEY and CDR2 is SVGAGI. V was cut by 2 bases and J by 0 bases, with 10 bases left in between. The CDR3: CASSYDGGLNTEAFF. CDR3 bases: TGTGCCAGCAGTTACGATGGAGGGTTGAACACTGAAGCTTTCTTT.

V gene TRBV7-2 combines with J gene TRBJ2-7; a weak D match, TRBD2 (6 bases). V lost 5 bases, J lost 4 bases, and 15 bases lay in between. The length of the CDR3 is 14 residues. Germline V gene sequence: CDR1 SGHTA, CDR2 FQGNSA. The CDR3 nucleotides are TGTGCCAGCAGCAAGACTAGGAGTTCTTACGAGCAGTACTTC. Protein: CASSKTRSSYEQYF. The variable domain in full, completed from reference TRBV7-2 and TRBJ2-7, reads GAGVSQSPSNKVTEKGKDVELRCDPISGHTALYWYRQSLGQGLEFLIYFQGNSAPDKSGLPSDRFSAERTGGSVSTLTIQRTQQEDSAVYLCASSKTRSSYEQYFGPGTRLTVT.

CDR3 in DNA: TGTGCCAGCAGCCCCCTCCTCGGGACAGGTGAAACCTGCAATCAGCCCCAGCATTTT. Protein: CASSPLLGTGETCNQPQHF. V and J are TRBV11-3 and TRBJ1-5; 8 bases are a match to TRBD1. Germline CDR1 SGHNT, CDR2 YENEEA. The CDR3 loop spans 19 amino acids. The V and J ends lost 5 bases and 2 bases, in that order; junction bases with no gene match: 17.